The clone carrying this TCR beta chain was seen only once. Run at survey level, the immunoSEQ assay was version v3.0. Profiled with immunoSEQ multiplex PCR; TCRdb holds only in-frame clones, not every one. Counted here are almost 35,000 clones, around 84% occurring once; the ten biggest clones make up nearly 5%. The CDR3 sequence is 14 residues long. CDR1 is LGHNT, CDR2 FRNRAP, per germline. V was pared by 7 bases and J by 9 bases, with 7 bases of the junction left unmatched. These data originate in a study of long-term antiretroviral therapy in people with HIV. The J gene is TRBJ1-6, the V gene TRBV12-5; TRBD1 matches at 9 bases. This specimen was unsorted PBMCs, taken roughly 2.9 years before starting antiretroviral therapy. This receptor was taken from a woman aged 25-40 years with HIV. CDR3 coding DNA: TGTGCTAGTGCCCTGGGACAGGGAAGTTCACCCCTCCACTTT. Amino acids: CASALGQGSSPLHF.